Following are 11 T cell receptor beta chains from one sample sequenced in a study of control samples from healthy donors and cancer patients. Only in-frame clones appear in the TCRdb table, and some are missing; sequencing was by immunoSEQ multiplex PCR. The table has about 130,000 clones, around 94% seen once. Material for sequencing was PBMCs. All receptors come from a man in his 60s with colorectal cancer.

This clone showed up just once. The chain recombines TRBV28 with TRBJ1-1; weak D call: TRBD1 (5 bases). Per the germline V gene, CDR1 is MDHEN and CDR2 is SYDVKM. The CDR3 is 11 residues long. Trimming took 4 bases from V and 8 from J, leaving 8 bases between them. The CDR3 bases are TGTGCCAGCAGTTCCCGGACAGAAGCTTTCTTT. Its translation: CASSSRTEAFF.

V and J are TRBV2 and TRBJ2-2, with D possibly TRBD2 on 5 matching bases. CDR3 length: 12 amino acids. Trimming pared 6 bases from V and 7 bases from J, leaving 9 bases between. Looked up from germline, CDR1 is SNHLY and CDR2 is FYNNEI. CDR3 DNA sequence: TGTGCCAGCAGCGGGGATAGCGGGGAGCTGTTTTTT. Translating it yields CASSGDSGELFF.

The rearrangement uses TRBV19 and TRBJ2-3, with a possible D match to TRBD2 (6 bases). Germline V lookup: CDR1 LNHDA, CDR2 SQIVND (reference sequence). The V gene lost 8 bases and the J gene lost 10 bases, with 25 bases spanning the gap. The CDR3 contains 15 residues. The CDR3 sequence: CASGGEITQRLAQYF. DNA of the CDR3: TGTGCCAGTGGAGGGGAAATAACCCAAAGATTAGCGCAGTATTTT.

The chain joins TRBV27 to TRBJ2-1; the D gene is possibly TRBD1 (5 bases). Germline V lookup: CDR1 MNHEY, CDR2 SMNVEV (reference sequence). The CDR3 has 14 residues. V was pared by 7 bases and J by 4 bases, with 14 bases between. The CDR3 region is CASKGANIYNEQFF. The CDR3 coding sequence is TGTGCCAGCAAAGGGGCTAATATTTACAATGAGCAGTTCTTC.

The V gene is TRBV4-3, the J gene TRBJ2-7; 9 positions agree with TRBD1. The ends lost 4 bases at V and 4 bases at J; junction bases unmatched: 8. Germline CDR1 LGHNA, CDR2 YSLEER. The CDR3 is 15 amino acids. The CDR3 region is CASSLQSGTGYEQYF. CDR3 bases: TGCGCCAGCAGCCTGCAAAGCGGGACAGGGTACGAGCAGTACTTC.

The chain has TRBV6-5 and TRBJ2-3; either TRBD1 or TRBD2 may supply D (5 bases each). The CDR3 length is 15 residues. Trimming stripped 6 bases from V and 4 bases from J, with 17 bases between. From germline, CDR1 is MNHEY and CDR2 SVGAGI. CDR3 nucleotides: TGTGCCAGCAGAAGACGAGGTGGGGGTTCAGATACGCAGTATTTT. Translated, it gives CASRRRGGGSDTQYF.

The CDR3 loop reads CATSWDRGMVNTEAFF. CDR3 DNA: TGTGCCACCAGTTGGGACAGGGGAATGGTGAACACTGAAGCTTTCTTT. The chain joins TRBV24-1 to TRBJ1-1; 10 bases are shared with TRBD1. With V trimmed by 6 bases and J by 0 bases, 6 bases remained unmatched. Germline loops: CDR1 KGHDR, CDR2 SFDVKD. There are 16 residues in the CDR3.

The chain carries TRBV4-1 and TRBJ1-2; 10 nucleotides match TRBD1. V was clipped by 3 bases and J by 0 bases; unmatched bases: 10. Germline V gives CDR1 MGHRA, CDR2 YSYEKL. This CDR3 has 18 residues. CDR3 in DNA: TGCGCCAGCAGCCAGCGGACAGGGGGGGGGAGCACTAACTATGGCTACACCTTC. Translated: CASSQRTGGGSTNYGYTF.

This rearrangement joins TRBV3-1 (or the pseudogene TRBV3-2) to TRBJ2-3; TRBD1 agrees at 10 bases. The CDR3 is 15 residues long. Germline loops: CDR1 LGHDT, CDR2 YNNKEL (reference sequence). Trimming took 4 bases from V and 6 from J; bases not matched to a gene: 7. This chain's CDR3 is CASSPRDRGWDTQYF. CDR3 coding DNA: TGTGCCAGCAGCCCCCGGGACAGGGGCTGGGATACGCAGTATTTT.

The gene calls are TRBV12-3 or TRBV12-4 and TRBJ1-1; D unresolved. This CDR3 spans 13 amino acids. Deletions cut 8 bases from V and 3 bases from J, with 13 bases between. This CDR3 reads CASGRGKDTEAFF. CDR3 nucleotide sequence: TGTGCCAGCGGGCGGGGTAAAGACACTGAAGCTTTCTTT.

The CDR3 nucleotides read TGTGCCAGCAGCTTAGACCTAGCGGGGACCGGGGAGCTGTTTTTT. Its protein product is CASSLDLAGTGELFF. This chain connects TRBV5-4 to TRBJ2-2; TRBD2 matches 9 bases. Trimming removed 2 bases from V and 5 bases from J; junction bases left unmatched: 4. The germline CDR1 and CDR2 sequences are SGHNT and YYREEE (reference sequence). The CDR3 totals 15 residues.